Following are 19 T cell receptor beta chains from one sample sequenced in a study of Ad26.COV2.S vaccination and SARS-CoV-2 variants. As for treatment: some 19 received Ad26.COV2.S at low or high dose, single or two shots; several received placebo; per-sample allocation not given. Sampling took place 63 days after the first vaccine or placebo injection. Libraries were prepared by immunoSEQ multiplex PCR; TCRdb keeps only in-frame clonotypes and omits some of them. The table records 400,000 to 450,000 clones, 75% to 95% of them present only once. This specimen was peripheral blood, taken in a trial of Ad26.COV2.S vaccine versus placebo. The receptors originated from a person between 18 and 65 years old who received the Ad26.COV2.S COVID-19 vaccine or a placebo.

V and J are TRBV5-4 and TRBJ2-7; TRBD1 might be the D (5 bases). V was cut by 0 bases and J by 2 bases, with 12 bases left in between. The CDR3 contains 15 residues. The germline V gene encodes CDR1 SGHNT and CDR2 YYREEE (reference sequence). CDR3 in DNA: TGTGCCAGCAGCTTGGGGGGCTCGGACCCCTACGAGCAGTACTTC. Residues: CASSLGGSDPYEQYF.

The chain employs TRBV4-3 and TRBJ2-1; a weak D match, TRBD2 (5 bases). Germline lookup yields CDR1 LGHNA and CDR2 YSLEER. The CDR3 length is 13 residues. Between the trimmed V and J ends, which lost 6 bases and 7 bases, there was a span of 13 bases. This CDR3 is CASRGWRANEQFF. The CDR3, as DNA: TGCGCCAGCAGAGGGTGGCGGGCGAATGAGCAGTTCTTC.

The V and J genes are TRBV7-6 and TRBJ2-5; 10 bases fit TRBD2. The CDR3 spans 18 residues. CDR1 SGHVS and CDR2 FNYEAQ come from the germline V gene. With 1 base clipped from V and 5 bases from J, the junction kept 13 bases outside the gene matches. The CDR3 DNA is TGTGCCAGCAGCTTAGAGGTTCAAGCGGGAGGGCAAGGGGAGACCCAGTACTTC. It translates to CASSLEVQAGGQGETQYF.

V gene TRBV7-2 combines with J gene TRBJ2-7; 11 bases match TRBD2. Germline values: CDR1 SGHTA, CDR2 FQGNSA. CDR3 length equals 15 residues. Germline trimming cut 5 bases from V and 4 bases from J; bases unmatched to any gene: 7. The CDR3 region has the DNA TGTGCCAGCAGCCCATCCGGGACTAGCGGTTACGAGCAGTACTTC. Encoded protein: CASSPSGTSGYEQYF.

The chain uses TRBV19 and TRBJ2-1; 13 positions agree with TRBD2. The CDR3 is 14 residues long. Trimming cost V 8 bases and J 4 bases; bases outside gene matches: 2. Per germline, CDR1 LNHDA and CDR2 SQIVND (reference sequence). CDR3 in amino acids: CASQLAGGYNEQFF. The CDR3 bases are TGTGCCAGTCAACTAGCGGGAGGGTACAATGAGCAGTTCTTC.

The rearrangement links TRBV5-6 to TRBJ2-1; TRBD2 matches 13 bases. This CDR3 spans 16 amino acids. Trimming removed 4 bases from V and 6 bases from J; junction bases left unmatched: 7. Per the germline V gene, CDR1 is SGHDT and CDR2 is YYEEEE. CDR3 sequence (DNA): TGTGCCAGCAGCATTCGGACTAGCGGGAGATCCAATGAGCAGTTCTTC. This codes for CASSIRTSGRSNEQFF.

In the case of this clone: At one end, the junction sequence differs from germline, possibly due to a read error. This chain connects TRBV4-1 to TRBJ2-2, with D maybe TRBD1 (5 bases). Germline V CDR1 and CDR2: MGHRA, YSYEKL. The CDR3 is made up of 13 amino acids. CDR3 DNA sequence: TGTGCCGCAGCCAATTTAGGGGCCGGGGAGCTGTTTTTT. Translated: CAAANLGAGELFF.

V is TRBV7-9 and J is TRBJ2-5; D perhaps matches TRBD2 (6 bases). V shed 5 bases and J shed 2 bases, with 15 bases lying between them. CDR1 is SEHNR, CDR2 FQNEAQ, per germline (reference sequence). This CDR3 region has 15 residues. The chain's CDR3 is CASSQVGGAQETQYF. Here the CDR3 DNA reads TGTGCCAGCAGCCAAGTGGGGGGAGCTCAAGAGACCCAGTACTTC.

The chain combines TRBV3-1 (or the pseudogene TRBV3-2) with TRBJ2-2, with 9 positions matching TRBD2. The V gene end was trimmed by 4 bases and the J gene end by 4 bases; junction bases not matched to a gene: 4. Germline V CDR1 and CDR2: LGHDT, YNNKEL (reference sequence). The CDR3 contains 15 residues. The CDR3 is CASSRSGSGTGELFF. The CDR3 DNA reads TGTGCCAGCAGCCGTAGCGGGAGTGGCACCGGGGAGCTGTTTTTT.

The chain combines TRBV7-8 with TRBJ2-5, with D possibly TRBD2 on 5 matching bases. Deletions cut 2 bases from V and 0 bases from J, with 10 bases between. Germline CDR1 and CDR2: SGHVS and FQNEAQ. CDR3 length equals 15 residues. CDR3 sequence (DNA): TGTGCCAGCAGCTTAACTAGTCTGAACCAAGAGACCCAGTACTTC. Translated: CASSLTSLNQETQYF.

The chain links TRBV30 to TRBJ1-2; 10 nucleotides line up with TRBD1. This CDR3 is 14 amino acids long. The V and J ends lost 3 bases and 3 bases, in that order; junction bases with no gene match: 4. Germline-derived CDR1 and CDR2 are GTSNPN and SVGIG (reference sequence). The CDR3 nucleotides are TGTGCCTGGAGGGCGACAGGGGGCGACTATGGCTACACCTTC. Protein: CAWRATGGDYGYTF. The full variable domain, rest sourced from reference TRBV30 and TRBJ1-2, is SQTIHQWPATLVQPVGSPLSLECTVEGTSNPNLYWYRQAAGRGLQLLFYSVGIGQISSEVPQNLSASRPQDRQFILSSKKLLLSDSGFYLCAWRATGGDYGYTFGSGTRLTVV.

The gene calls are TRBV5-1 and TRBJ2-3; the match to TRBD2 covers 11 bases. Germline trimming cut 5 bases from V and 4 bases from J; bases unmatched to any gene: 6. The CDR3 runs to 15 residues. The germline gives CDR1 SGHRS, CDR2 YFSETQ. CDR3 coding DNA: TGCGCCAGCAGTGCCACTAGCGGGAGCGCAGATACGCAGTATTTT. Its translation is CASSATSGSADTQYF.

This sequence joins TRBV3-1 (or the pseudogene TRBV3-2) and TRBJ2-5; 11 bases are shared with TRBD2. Looked up from germline, CDR1 is LGHDT and CDR2 is YNNKEL (reference sequence). With V trimmed by 2 bases and J by 2 bases, 13 bases remained unmatched. The CDR3 consists of 19 residues. This chain's CDR3 is CASSQRPPRGLAVQETQYF. CDR3 coding DNA: TGTGCCAGCAGCCAACGTCCTCCGAGGGGACTAGCGGTACAAGAGACCCAGTACTTC.

This sequence joins TRBV6-2 or TRBV6-3 and TRBJ2-7, with D possibly being TRBD2 (5 bases). Trimming removed 2 bases from V and 2 bases from J, with 10 bases in between. The CDR3 runs to 14 residues. CDR1 MNHEY and CDR2 SVGEGT come from the germline V gene. The CDR3 sequence is CASSYPFGTYEQYF. The CDR3 DNA reads TGTGCCAGCAGTTACCCCTTCGGGACCTACGAGCAGTACTTC.

The rearrangement joins TRBV6-2 or TRBV6-3 to TRBJ2-1; no clear D gene. The germline V and J ends were trimmed by 0 bases and 7 bases, with 4 bases remaining between them. The CDR3 consists of 12 residues. Germline lookup yields CDR1 MNHEY and CDR2 SVGEGT. Written as DNA, the CDR3 is TGTGCCAGCAGTTACTCGGCTAATGAGCAGTTCTTC. As protein: CASSYSANEQFF.

The chain couples TRBV24-1 to TRBJ2-5; D is perhaps TRBD1 (6 bases). V lost 3 bases and J lost 3, with 13 bases in between. Germline lookup yields CDR1 KGHDR and CDR2 SFDVKD. The CDR3 has 15 residues. The CDR3 DNA sequence: TGTGCCACCAGTGATACAGGGATCCATGAAGAGACCCAGTACTTC. Its protein product is CATSDTGIHEETQYF.

The chain carries TRBV18 and TRBJ1-1, with D perhaps matching TRBD1 (5 bases). Germline CDR1 KGHSH, CDR2 LQKENI. Trimming took off 2 bases at V and 0 bases at J, with 16 bases between the two ends. The CDR3 sequence is 17 residues long. As DNA, the CDR3 is TGTGCCAGCTCACCAGTAAAATCGACAGACCTGAACACTGAAGCTTTCTTT. Its translation is CASSPVKSTDLNTEAFF.

The chain uses TRBV2 and TRBJ2-7; no reliable D call. V was pared by 3 bases and J by 2 bases, with 8 bases between. CDR3 length: 13 residues. Germline V CDR1 and CDR2: SNHLY, FYNNEI. Here the CDR3 DNA reads TGTGCCAGCAGTGACACGGTGGCCTACGAGCAGTACTTC. It specifies CASSDTVAYEQYF. Filled out from reference TRBV2 and TRBJ2-7, the complete variable domain reads EPEVTQTPSHQVTQMGQEVILRCVPISNHLYFYWYRQILGQKVEFLVSFYNNEISEKSEIFDDQFSVERPDGSNFTLKIRSTKLEDSAMYFCASSDTVAYEQYFGPGTRLTVT.

The chain employs TRBV7-9 and TRBJ1-1, with D hard to call. The CDR3 is 14 residues long. From germline, CDR1 is SEHNR and CDR2 FQNEAQ (reference sequence). Trimming removed 1 base at V and 6 bases at J, with 12 bases between. The CDR3 region has the DNA TGTGCCAGCAGCTTAGTCGGGCCATTTTCTGAAGCTTTCTTT. This codes for CASSLVGPFSEAFF.